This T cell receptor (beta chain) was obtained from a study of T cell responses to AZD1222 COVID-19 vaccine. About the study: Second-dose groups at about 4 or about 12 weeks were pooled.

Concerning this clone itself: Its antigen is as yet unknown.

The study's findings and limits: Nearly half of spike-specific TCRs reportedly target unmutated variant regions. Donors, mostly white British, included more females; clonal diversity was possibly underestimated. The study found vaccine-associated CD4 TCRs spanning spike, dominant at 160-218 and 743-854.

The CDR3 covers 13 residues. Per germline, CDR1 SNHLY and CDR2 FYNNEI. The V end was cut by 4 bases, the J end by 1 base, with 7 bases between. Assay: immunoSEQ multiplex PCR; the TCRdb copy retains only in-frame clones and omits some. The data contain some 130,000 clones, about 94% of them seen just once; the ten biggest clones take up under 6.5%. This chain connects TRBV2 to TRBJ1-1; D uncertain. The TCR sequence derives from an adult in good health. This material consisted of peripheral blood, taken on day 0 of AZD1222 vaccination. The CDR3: CASSVTKNTEAFF. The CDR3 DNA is TGTGCCAGCAGTGTAACAAAGAACACTGAAGCTTTCTTT. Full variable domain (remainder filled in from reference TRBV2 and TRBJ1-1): EPEVTQTPSHQVTQMGQEVILRCVPISNHLYFYWYRQILGQKVEFLVSFYNNEISEKSEIFDDQFSVERPDGSNFTLKIRSTKLEDSAMYFCASSVTKNTEAFFGQGTRLTVV.